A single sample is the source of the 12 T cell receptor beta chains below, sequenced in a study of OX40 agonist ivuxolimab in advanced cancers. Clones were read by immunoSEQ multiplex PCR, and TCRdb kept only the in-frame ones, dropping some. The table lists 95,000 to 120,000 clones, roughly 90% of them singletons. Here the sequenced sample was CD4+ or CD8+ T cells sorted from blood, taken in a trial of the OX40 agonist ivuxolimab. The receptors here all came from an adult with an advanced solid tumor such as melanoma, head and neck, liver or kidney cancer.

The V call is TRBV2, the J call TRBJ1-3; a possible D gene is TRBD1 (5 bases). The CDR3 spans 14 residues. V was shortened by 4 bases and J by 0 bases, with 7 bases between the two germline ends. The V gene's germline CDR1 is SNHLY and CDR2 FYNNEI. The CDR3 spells CASSAGLSGNTIYF. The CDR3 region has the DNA TGTGCCAGCAGTGCGGGACTCTCTGGAAACACCATATATTTT.

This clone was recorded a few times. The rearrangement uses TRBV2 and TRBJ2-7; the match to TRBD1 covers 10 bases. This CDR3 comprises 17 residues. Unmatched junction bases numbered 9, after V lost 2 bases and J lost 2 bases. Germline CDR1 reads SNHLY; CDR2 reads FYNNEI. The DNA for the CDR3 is TGTGCCAGCAGTGAAACCCTAGGGGGACAGGGGACCTACGAGCAGTACTTC. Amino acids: CASSETLGGQGTYEQYF.

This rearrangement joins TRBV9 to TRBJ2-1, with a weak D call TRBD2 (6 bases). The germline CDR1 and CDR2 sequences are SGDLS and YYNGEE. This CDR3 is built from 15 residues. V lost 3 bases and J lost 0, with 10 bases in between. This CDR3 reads CASSGGLSSYNEQFF. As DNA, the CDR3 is TGTGCCAGCAGCGGGGGACTTAGCTCCTACAATGAGCAGTTCTTC.

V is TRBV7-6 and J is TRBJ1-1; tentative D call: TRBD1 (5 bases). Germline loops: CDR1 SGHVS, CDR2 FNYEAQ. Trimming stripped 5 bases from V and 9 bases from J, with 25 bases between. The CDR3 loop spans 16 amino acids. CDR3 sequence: CASSPLGEQATGQAFF. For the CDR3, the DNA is TGTGCCAGCAGCCCCCTGGGGGAACAAGCCACAGGACAAGCTTTCTTT.

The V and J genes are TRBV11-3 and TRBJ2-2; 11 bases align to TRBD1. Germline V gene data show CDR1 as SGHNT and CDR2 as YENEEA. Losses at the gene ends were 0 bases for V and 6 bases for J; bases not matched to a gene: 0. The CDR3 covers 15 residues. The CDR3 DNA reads TGTGCCAGCAGCTTAGAGGGACAGGGGGCCGGGGAGCTGTTTTTT. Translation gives CASSLEGQGAGELFF.

Here the CDR3 reads CASSLNPGTVRDYTF. Here the CDR3 DNA reads TGTGCCAGCAGCCTCAACCCCGGGACAGTTAGAGACTACACCTTC. The V gene is TRBV11-3, the J gene TRBJ1-2; 7 bases are shared with TRBD1. V shed 5 bases and J 10 bases; nucleotides not matched to a gene: 16. This CDR3 has 15 amino acids. CDR1 is SGHNT and CDR2 is YENEEA in the germline V gene.

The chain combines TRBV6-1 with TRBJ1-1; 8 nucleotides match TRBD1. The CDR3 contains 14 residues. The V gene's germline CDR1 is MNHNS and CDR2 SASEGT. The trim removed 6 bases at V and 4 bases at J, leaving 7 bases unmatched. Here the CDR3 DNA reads TGTGCCAGCAGATCGACAGGGGATGGCACTGAAGCTTTCTTT. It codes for CASRSTGDGTEAFF.

The CDR3: CASSYSREVGNSPLHF. In nucleotides, the CDR3 is TGTGCCAGCAGTTACTCGCGAGAAGTGGGGAATTCACCCCTCCACTTT. The V and J genes are TRBV6-5 and TRBJ1-6, with D hard to call. The CDR3 has 16 amino acids. In germline, CDR1 is MNHEY, CDR2 SVGAGI. V lost 0 bases and J 7 bases, leaving 13 bases between the germline ends.

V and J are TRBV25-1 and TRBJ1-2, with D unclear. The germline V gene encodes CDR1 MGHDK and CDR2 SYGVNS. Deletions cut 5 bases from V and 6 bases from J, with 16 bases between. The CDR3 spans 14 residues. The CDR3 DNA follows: TGTGCCAGCAGTTTAAGCGGGCTACGCGATGGCTACACCTTC. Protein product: CASSLSGLRDGYTF.

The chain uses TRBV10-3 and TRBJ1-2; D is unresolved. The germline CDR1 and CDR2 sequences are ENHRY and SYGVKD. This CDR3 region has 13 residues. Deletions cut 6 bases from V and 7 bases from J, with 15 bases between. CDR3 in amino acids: CAIREGSLGGYTF. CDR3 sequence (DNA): TGTGCCATCAGGGAGGGTAGTTTAGGTGGCTACACCTTC.

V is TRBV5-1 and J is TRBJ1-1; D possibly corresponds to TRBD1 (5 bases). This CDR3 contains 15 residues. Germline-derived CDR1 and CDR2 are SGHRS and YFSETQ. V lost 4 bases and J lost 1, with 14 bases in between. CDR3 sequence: CASSQSGPTNTEAFF. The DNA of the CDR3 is TGCGCCAGCAGCCAATCGGGACCGACGAACACTGAAGCTTTCTTT.

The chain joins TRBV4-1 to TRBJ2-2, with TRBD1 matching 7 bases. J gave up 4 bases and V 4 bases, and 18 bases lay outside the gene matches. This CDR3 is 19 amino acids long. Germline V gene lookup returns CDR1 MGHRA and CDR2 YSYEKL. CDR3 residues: CASSPPPYGQARGTGELFF. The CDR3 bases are TGCGCCAGCAGCCCACCACCCTACGGACAGGCCAGGGGCACCGGGGAGCTGTTTTTT.